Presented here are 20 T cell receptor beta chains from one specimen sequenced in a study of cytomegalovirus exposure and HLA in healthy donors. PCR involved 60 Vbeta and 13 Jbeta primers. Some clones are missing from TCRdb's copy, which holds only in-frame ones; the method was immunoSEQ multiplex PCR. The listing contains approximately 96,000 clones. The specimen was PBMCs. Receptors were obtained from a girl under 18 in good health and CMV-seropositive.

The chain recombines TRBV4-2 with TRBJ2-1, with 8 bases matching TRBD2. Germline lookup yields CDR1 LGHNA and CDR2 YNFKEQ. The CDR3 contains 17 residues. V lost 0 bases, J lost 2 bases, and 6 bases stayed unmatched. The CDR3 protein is CASSQDRGGNAYNEQFF. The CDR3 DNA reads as TGTGCCAGCAGCCAAGATCGCGGGGGGAACGCCTACAATGAGCAGTTCTTC.

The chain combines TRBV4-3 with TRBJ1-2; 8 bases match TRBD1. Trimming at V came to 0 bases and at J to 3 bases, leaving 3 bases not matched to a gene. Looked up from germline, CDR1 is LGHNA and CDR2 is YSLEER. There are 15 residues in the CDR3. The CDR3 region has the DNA TGCGCCAGCAGCCAAGATCTGGGACAGGACTATGGCTACACCTTC. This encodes CASSQDLGQDYGYTF.

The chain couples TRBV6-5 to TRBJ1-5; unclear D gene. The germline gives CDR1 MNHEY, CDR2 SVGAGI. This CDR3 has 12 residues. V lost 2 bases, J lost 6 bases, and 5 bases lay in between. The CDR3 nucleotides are TGTGCCAGCAGTTACATCGGTCAGCCCCAGCATTTT. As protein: CASSYIGQPQHF.

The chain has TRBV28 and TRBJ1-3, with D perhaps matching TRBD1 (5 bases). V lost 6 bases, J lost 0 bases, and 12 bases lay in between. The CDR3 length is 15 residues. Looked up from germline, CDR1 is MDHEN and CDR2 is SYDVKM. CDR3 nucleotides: TGTGCCAGCAGAGGGACTGAGAGCTCTGGAAACACCATATATTTT. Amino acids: CASRGTESSGNTIYF.

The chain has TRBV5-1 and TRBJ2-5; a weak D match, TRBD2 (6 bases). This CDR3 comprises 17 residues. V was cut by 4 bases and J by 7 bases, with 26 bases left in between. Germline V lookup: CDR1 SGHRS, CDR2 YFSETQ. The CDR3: CASSEGGGGAFEGTQYF. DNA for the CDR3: TGCGCCAGCAGCGAAGGCGGCGGCGGGGCCTTCGAGGGGACCCAGTACTTC.

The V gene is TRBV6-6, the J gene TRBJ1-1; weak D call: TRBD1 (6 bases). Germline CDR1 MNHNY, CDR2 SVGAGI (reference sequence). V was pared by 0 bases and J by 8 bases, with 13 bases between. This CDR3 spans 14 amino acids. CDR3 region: CASSYSIERGEAFF. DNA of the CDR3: TGTGCCAGCAGTTACTCGATAGAGAGGGGGGAAGCTTTCTTT.

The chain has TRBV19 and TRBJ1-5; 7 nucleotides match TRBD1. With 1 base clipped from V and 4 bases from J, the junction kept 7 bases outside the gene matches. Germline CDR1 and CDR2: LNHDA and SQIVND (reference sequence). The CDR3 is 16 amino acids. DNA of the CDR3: TGTGCCAGTAGTATAGTCCCCGCAGGGGGAAATCAGCCCCAGCATTTT. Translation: CASSIVPAGGNQPQHF.

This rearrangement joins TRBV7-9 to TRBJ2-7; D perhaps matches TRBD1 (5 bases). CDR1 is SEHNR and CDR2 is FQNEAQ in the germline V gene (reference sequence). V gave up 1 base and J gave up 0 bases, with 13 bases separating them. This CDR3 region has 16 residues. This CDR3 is CASSLDWGESSYEQYV. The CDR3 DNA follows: TGTGCCAGCAGCTTAGATTGGGGCGAGAGCTCCTACGAGCAGTACGTC.

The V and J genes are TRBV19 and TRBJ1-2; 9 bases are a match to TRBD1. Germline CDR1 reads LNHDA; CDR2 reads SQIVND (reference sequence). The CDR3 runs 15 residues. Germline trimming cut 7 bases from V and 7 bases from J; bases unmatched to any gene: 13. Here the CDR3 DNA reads TGTGCCAGTACCCGACCGGACAGGGGACGGGGTGGCTACACCTTC. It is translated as CASTRPDRGRGGYTF.

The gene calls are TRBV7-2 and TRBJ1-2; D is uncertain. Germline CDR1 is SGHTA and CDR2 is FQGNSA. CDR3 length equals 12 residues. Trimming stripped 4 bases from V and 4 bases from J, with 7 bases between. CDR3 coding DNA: TGTGCCAGCAGCTCAACAGCCTATGGCTACACCTTC. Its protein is CASSSTAYGYTF.

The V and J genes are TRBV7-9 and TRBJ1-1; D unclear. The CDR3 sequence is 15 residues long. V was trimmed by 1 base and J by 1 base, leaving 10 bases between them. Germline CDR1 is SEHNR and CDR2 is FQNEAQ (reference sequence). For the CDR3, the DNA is TGTGCCAGCAGCTTAGGGGAGGGAGGGAACACTGAAGCTTTCTTT. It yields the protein CASSLGEGGNTEAFF.

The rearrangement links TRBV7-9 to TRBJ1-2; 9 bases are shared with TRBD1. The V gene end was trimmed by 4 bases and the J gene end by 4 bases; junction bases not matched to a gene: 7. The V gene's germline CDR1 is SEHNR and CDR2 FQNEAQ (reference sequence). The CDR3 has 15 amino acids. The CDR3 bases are TGTGCCAGCAGCTCGGGACAGGGTGCTGCCTATGGCTACACCTTC. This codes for CASSSGQGAAYGYTF.

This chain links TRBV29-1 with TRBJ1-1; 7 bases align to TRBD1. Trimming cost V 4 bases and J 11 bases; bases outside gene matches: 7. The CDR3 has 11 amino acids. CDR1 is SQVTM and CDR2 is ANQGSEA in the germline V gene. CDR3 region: CSVVGQGVAFF. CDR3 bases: TGCAGCGTTGTAGGGCAGGGGGTCGCTTTCTTT.

The CDR3 sequence is CASSQGEGGLTEAFF. CDR3 bases: TGCGCCAGCAGCCAAGGGGAGGGGGGACTCACTGAAGCTTTCTTT. The V gene is TRBV4-1, the J gene TRBJ1-1; D perhaps matches TRBD1 (6 bases). V was clipped by 1 base and J by 4 bases, with 13 bases between them. CDR3 length equals 15 residues. CDR1 is MGHRA, CDR2 YSYEKL, per germline.

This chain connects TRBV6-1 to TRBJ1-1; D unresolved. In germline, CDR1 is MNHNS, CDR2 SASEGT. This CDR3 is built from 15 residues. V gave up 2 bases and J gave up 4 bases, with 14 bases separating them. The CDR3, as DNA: TGTGCCAGCAGTGAAAGAGCGGGAGTGACCACTGAAGCTTTCTTT. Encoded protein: CASSERAGVTTEAFF.

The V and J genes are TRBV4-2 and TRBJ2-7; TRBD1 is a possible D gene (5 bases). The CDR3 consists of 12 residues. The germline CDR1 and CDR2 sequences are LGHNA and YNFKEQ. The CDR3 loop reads CASSRGQGFRLV. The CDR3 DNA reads TGTGCCAGCAGCCGGGGCCAAGGGTTCCGTTTGGTC.

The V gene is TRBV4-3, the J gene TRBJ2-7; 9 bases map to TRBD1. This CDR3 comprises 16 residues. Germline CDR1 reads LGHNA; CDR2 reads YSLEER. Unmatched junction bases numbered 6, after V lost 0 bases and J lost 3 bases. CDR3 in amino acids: CASSQDETGGFYEQYF. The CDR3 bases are TGCGCCAGCAGCCAAGATGAAACAGGGGGCTTCTACGAGCAGTACTTC.

CDR3 sequence (DNA): TGTGCCGGAGGGAGGATCCAAGAGACCCAGTACTTC. This sequence encodes CAGGRIQETQYF. V is TRBV6-1 and J is TRBJ2-5; TRBD2 is a possible D gene (6 bases). Trimming pared 11 bases from V and 1 base from J, leaving 11 bases between. CDR3 length equals 12 residues. Germline assignment: CDR1 MNHNS and CDR2 SASEGT.

The CDR3 is CASRVGLTESIQYF. Here the CDR3 DNA reads TGTGCCAGCAGGGTGGGGTTGACAGAGAGCATTCAGTACTTC. This chain links TRBV6-5 with TRBJ2-4; tentatively, D is TRBD1 (5 bases). Germline CDR1 and CDR2: MNHEY and SVGAGI. V was cut by 6 bases and J by 9 bases, with 18 bases left in between. The CDR3 extends over 14 amino acids.

The CDR3 DNA follows: TGCGCCACCCGGGCACTAGCGGGGGGGGCAGATACGCAGTATTTT. Its protein product is CATRALAGGADTQYF. The chain has TRBV5-1 and TRBJ2-3; 13 bases align to TRBD2. CDR3 length equals 15 residues. V was clipped by 9 bases and J by 4 bases; unmatched bases: 8. Looked up from germline, CDR1 is SGHRS and CDR2 is YFSETQ.